These 10 T cell receptor beta chains share one sample of origin, sequenced in a study of T cells in Graves' hyperthyroidism and ophthalmopathy. Amplification yielded TCR beta CDR3 regions, with RNA transcripts as the source. First-round RT-PCR targeting the TCR CDR3 was performed with the HTBI primer set. A single record per CDR3 protein comes from TCRdb applying MiXCR to the multiplex PCR reads. Among around 600,000 distinct CDR3 sequences listed, approximately 15% were seen once. The specimen sequenced was blood. Receptors were obtained from a woman in her 30s with Graves' hyperthyroidism.

This clonotype was observed at least ten times. The V call is TRBV27, the J call TRBJ1-1; possible D gene TRBD1, 5 bases. The V gene lost 6 bases and the J gene lost 4 bases, with 12 bases spanning the gap. Germline values: CDR1 MNHEY, CDR2 SMNVEV (reference sequence). The CDR3 extends over 13 amino acids. As DNA, the CDR3 is TGTGCCAGCAGCACCCGGGGGTTCACTGAAGCTTTCTTT. The encoded protein is CASSTRGFTEAFF.

The rearrangement uses TRBV28 and TRBJ2-3; tentatively, D is TRBD1 or TRBD2 (5 bases each). The V gene's germline CDR1 is MDHEN and CDR2 SYDVKM. V was pared by 7 bases and J by 10 bases, with 18 bases between. The CDR3 runs to 13 residues. The CDR3 region is CASTLGGTDAQYF. The CDR3 nucleotides are TGTGCCAGCACCCTAGGTGGGACGGATGCGCAGTATTTT.

This clonotype was seen at least ten times. The chain joins TRBV28 to TRBJ2-7; D is ambiguous. Trimming pared 6 bases from V and 9 bases from J, leaving 24 bases between. The CDR3 is 15 residues long. Germline loops: CDR1 MDHEN, CDR2 SYDVKM. The CDR3 sequence is CASSPGTVKTMSQYF. DNA for the CDR3: TGTGCCAGCAGCCCCGGTACAGTGAAGACCATGTCGCAGTACTTC.

The chain uses TRBV4-1 and TRBJ2-1; no firm D call. This CDR3 is built from 13 residues. Germline values: CDR1 MGHRA, CDR2 YSYEKL. V lost 2 bases, J lost 5 bases, and 7 bases lay in between. The CDR3 sequence is CASSQRRDNEQFF. The CDR3, as DNA: TGCGCCAGCAGCCAACGCCGCGACAATGAGCAGTTCTTC.

This clonotype was seen a handful of times. The chain recombines TRBV29-1 with TRBJ1-2; tentatively, D is TRBD1 (6 bases). Per the germline V gene, CDR1 is SQVTM and CDR2 is ANQGSEA. Trimming took 7 bases from V and 8 from J, leaving 23 bases between them. The CDR3 has 14 amino acids. The DNA for the CDR3 is TGCAGCGCCGATCCCCCTGCAGGGGAGGGCGGCTACACCTTC. Residues: CSADPPAGEGGYTF.

The chain recombines TRBV12-3 or TRBV12-4 with TRBJ2-2, with TRBD2 as a possible D gene (5 bases). Between the trimmed V and J ends, which lost 2 bases and 2 bases, there was a span of 15 bases. The CDR3 is 17 amino acids. The CDR3 region is CASSLISSTINTGELFF. CDR3 coding DNA: TGTGCCAGCAGTTTAATTTCCTCGACTATCAACACCGGGGAGCTGTTTTTT.

This clonotype was recorded at least ten times. The chain links TRBV4-2 to TRBJ2-7; TRBD2 agrees at 8 bases. The germline V gene has CDR1 LGHNA and CDR2 YNFKEQ. The CDR3 contains 15 residues. V trimming: 5 bases; J trimming: 4 bases; junction bases outside the gene matches: 10. The CDR3 loop reads CASSSGSSGSYEQYF. DNA of the CDR3: TGTGCCAGCAGCTCGGGTTCGAGCGGGAGTTACGAGCAGTACTTC.

This clonotype was seen many times. The chain uses TRBV2 and TRBJ2-3; maybe TRBD1 (5 bases). V was pared by 3 bases and J by 13 bases, with 11 bases between. The CDR3 extends over 11 amino acids. CDR1 is SNHLY, CDR2 FYNNEI, per germline. The CDR3 DNA reads TGTGCCAGCAGTGAGGGCAGGGTGGAGTATTTT. This encodes CASSEGRVEYF. Full variable domain (remainder filled in from reference TRBV2 and TRBJ2-3): EPEVTQTPSHQVTQMGQEVILRCVPISNHLYFYWYRQILGQKVEFLVSFYNNEISEKSEIFDDQFSVERPDGSNFTLKIRSTKLEDSAMYFCASSEGRVEYFGPGTRLTVL.

This clonotype has a count of ten or more. The rearrangement joins TRBV28 to TRBJ2-7; D gene uncertain. V lost 1 base and J lost 1, with 8 bases in between. CDR1 and CDR2 from the germline V gene are MDHEN and SYDVKM. There are 14 residues in the CDR3. As DNA, the CDR3 is TGTGCCAGCAGTTTATCGGTGGGTTCCTACGAGCAGTACTTC. Its translation is CASSLSVGSYEQYF.

This clonotype was seen ten or more times. The chain combines TRBV27 with TRBJ2-3; TRBD1 or TRBD2 may be the D gene (5 bases each). Deletions cut 5 bases from V and 3 bases from J, with 15 bases between. The CDR3 spans 15 residues. Germline-derived CDR1 and CDR2 are MNHEY and SMNVEV (reference sequence). For the CDR3, the DNA is TGTGCCAGCAGTAAGCGGACACGTGGAACAGATACGCAGTATTTT. Protein sequence: CASSKRTRGTDTQYF.